This TCR beta chain was identified during a study of shared clonotypes between healthy human individuals. Study-level points and caveats: Among non-shared clonotypes, generation probabilities were lower than among those shared by all four donors.

From germline, CDR1 is LNHDA and CDR2 SQIVND (reference sequence). The V segment lost 1 base and the J segment 4 bases; nucleotides outside the gene matches: 3. The CDR3 loop spans 15 amino acids. Here immunoSEQ multiplex PCR was the method, and the copy in TCRdb shows in-frame clones only, minus some. The repertoire holds over a million clones, with approximately 76% as singletons. Details on this clone: The antigen is unknown.

The TCR sequence derives from a man aged 18 to 29 in good health. J is TRBJ1-5 and V is TRBV19; TRBD1 matches 8 bases. Material: memory CD4+ T cells sorted from blood. Indicated subset: CD45RA-negative fraction. The CDR3 nucleotides are TGTGCCAGTAGTATAGGGACAGGGTGGAATCAGCCCCAGCATTTT. Translation: CASSIGTGWNQPQHF.